One and the same sample provided the 27 T cell receptor beta chains below, sequenced in a study of T cells in localized non-small cell lung cancer. Here immunoSEQ multiplex PCR was the method, and the copy in TCRdb shows in-frame clones only, minus some. This table has a few thousand clones, roughly 24% appearing once. The sequenced sample was lung tumor tissue, obtained before any cancer treatment. These receptors came from a man aged 40-75 years with stage II squamous cell lung carcinoma.

This clone is categorized as medium-sized. This sequence joins TRBV11-3 and TRBJ2-2; D gene ambiguous. CDR3 length: 14 amino acids. The V and J ends lost 3 bases and 6 bases respectively, with 11 bases between them. The germline V gene encodes CDR1 SGHNT and CDR2 YENEEA. Here the CDR3 DNA reads TGTGCCAGCAGCTTTTCTCCTATTTCCGGGGAGCTGTTTTTT. As protein: CASSFSPISGELFF.

This chain links TRBV19 with TRBJ1-2; D possibly corresponds to TRBD1 (5 bases). The CDR3 has 12 residues. Germline CDR1 LNHDA, CDR2 SQIVND (reference sequence). V lost 7 bases, J lost 3 bases, and 9 bases lay in between. Here the CDR3 reads CASTQADYGYTF. The DNA of the CDR3 is TGTGCCAGTACACAGGCCGACTATGGCTACACCTTC.

The chain is built from TRBV19 and TRBJ2-1, with D perhaps assigned TRBD1 or TRBD2 (7 bases each). From germline, CDR1 is LNHDA and CDR2 SQIVND (reference sequence). The CDR3 covers 14 residues. V was pared by 5 bases and J by 5 bases, with 13 bases between. For the CDR3, the DNA is TGTGCCAGTAGTGAGCAGGGGGGGAACAATGAGCAGTTCTTC. The encoded protein is CASSEQGGNNEQFF.

By proportion, this clone is medium-sized (0.01 to 0.1%). V gene TRBV7-2 combines with J gene TRBJ1-5; D ambiguous. CDR1 SGHTA and CDR2 FQGNSA come from the germline V gene. The CDR3 totals 13 residues. The V gene lost 2 bases and the J gene lost 1 base, with 3 bases spanning the gap. The chain's CDR3 is CASSLKSNQPQHF. The CDR3, as DNA: TGTGCCAGCAGCTTAAAGAGCAATCAGCCCCAGCATTTT.

By share, this clone counts as medium-sized. V usage is TRBV6-8 and J usage is TRBJ2-2, with D unclear. Germline V gives CDR1 MNHGY, CDR2 SAAAGT. Trimming took 4 bases from V and 3 from J, leaving 9 bases between them. This CDR3 is built from 14 residues. CDR3 residues: CASSFMTYTGELFF. CDR3 bases: TGTGCCAGCAGTTTTATGACCTACACCGGGGAGCTGTTTTTT.

This clone has only a few counts. This chain connects TRBV19 to TRBJ1-5; 7 bases align to TRBD1. CDR1 is LNHDA and CDR2 is SQIVND in the germline V gene (reference sequence). V was clipped by 6 bases and J by 4 bases; unmatched bases: 6. This CDR3 is built from 14 residues. The CDR3 coding sequence is TGTGCCAGTAGCCAGGGACAGCTAAATCAGCCCCAGCATTTT. Protein sequence: CASSQGQLNQPQHF.

By its share, this clone is medium-sized (0.01 to 0.1%). The chain carries TRBV11-3 and TRBJ2-1; 8 positions match TRBD2. The CDR3 is made up of 16 amino acids. The V and J ends lost 2 bases and 0 bases, in that order; junction bases with no gene match: 3. Germline-derived CDR1 and CDR2 are SGHNT and YENEEA. CDR3 sequence reads: CASSLLAGSSYNEQFF. The DNA of the CDR3 is TGTGCCAGCAGCTTACTAGCGGGCAGCTCCTACAATGAGCAGTTCTTC.

The chain carries TRBV10-2 and TRBJ1-3; D possibly corresponds to TRBD1 (5 bases). Germline CDR1 is WSHSY and CDR2 is SAAADI. Trimming took off 0 bases at V and 5 bases at J, with 11 bases between the two ends. This CDR3 is built from 15 residues. The CDR3 coding sequence is TGCGCCAGCAGTGAGTCGAGAGGGGCTAGAAACACCATATATTTT. Residues: CASSESRGARNTIYF.

This clone is medium-sized by share. The CDR3 DNA reads as TGTGCCAGCACCCCCTTCCGGAGGGAGGATGGCACCGGGGAGCTGTTTTTT. As protein: CASTPFRREDGTGELFF. The chain joins TRBV11-3 to TRBJ2-2; D is perhaps TRBD2 (6 bases). Germline V gene lookup returns CDR1 SGHNT and CDR2 YENEEA. V dropped 7 bases and J dropped 4 bases, with 22 bases sitting between them. The CDR3 totals 17 residues.

The genes are TRBV18 and TRBJ1-1; 8 nucleotides match TRBD1. Germline lookup yields CDR1 KGHSH and CDR2 LQKENI. The CDR3 contains 13 residues. The V gene end was trimmed by 0 bases and the J gene end by 10 bases; junction bases not matched to a gene: 4. DNA of the CDR3: TGTGCCAGCTCACCACCGACAGGGGTGGGAGCTTTCTTT. This sequence encodes CASSPPTGVGAFF.

This clone has a handful of counts. The chain links TRBV19 to TRBJ2-7, with a weak D call TRBD2 (5 bases). The CDR3 sequence is 15 residues long. The ends were cut back, 5 bases at V and 2 bases at J, with 16 bases in the middle. CDR1 and CDR2 from the germline V gene are LNHDA and SQIVND (reference sequence). Written as DNA, the CDR3 is TGTGCCAGTAGTGCCTCCGGGGTCAGACCCTACGAGCAGTACTTC. It is translated as CASSASGVRPYEQYF.

The genes are TRBV6-8 and TRBJ2-6, with 8 bases aligning to TRBD1. The V gene's germline CDR1 is MNHGY and CDR2 SAAAGT. The CDR3 is 18 amino acids. The V segment lost 5 bases and the J segment 0 bases; nucleotides outside the gene matches: 9. CDR3 DNA sequence: TGTGCCAGCAGTCAAAGGACAGGGCGACGCTCTGGGGCCAACGTCCTGACTTTC. It translates to CASSQRTGRRSGANVLTF.

In DNA, the CDR3 is TGCGCCAGCAGCAAAGGGACTCCGGACTCTAGCACAGATACGCAGTATTTT. It is translated as CASSKGTPDSSTDTQYF. The V gene is TRBV5-1, the J gene TRBJ2-3, with D possibly TRBD2 on 6 matching bases. V was shortened by 4 bases and J by 0 bases, with 18 bases between the two germline ends. CDR1 SGHRS and CDR2 YFSETQ come from the germline V gene. The CDR3 extends over 17 amino acids.

This clone is categorized as medium-sized. The chain uses TRBV11-3 and TRBJ2-1; D not certain. Germline-derived CDR1 and CDR2 are SGHNT and YENEEA. The CDR3 spans 17 residues. Trimming pared 3 bases from V and 9 bases from J, leaving 24 bases between. The CDR3 region is CASSLRPQSLEMGEQFF. The CDR3 coding sequence is TGTGCCAGCAGCTTGCGGCCACAGAGCCTAGAAATGGGTGAGCAGTTCTTC.

The V gene is TRBV11-3, the J gene TRBJ1-2, with TRBD1 identical over 9 bases. Trimming at V came to 4 bases and at J to 5 bases, leaving 5 bases not matched to a gene. CDR3 length equals 14 residues. Germline values: CDR1 SGHNT, CDR2 YENEEA. The CDR3, as DNA: TGTGCCAGCAGCTCCAGGGACAGGGTTTATGGCTACACCTTC. As protein: CASSSRDRVYGYTF.

The CDR3 nucleotides read TGTGCCAGCAGTTTGGGGACAGGGGGGGGTGAAAAACTGTTTTTT. Its protein is CASSLGTGGGEKLFF. This sequence joins TRBV28 and TRBJ1-4; TRBD1 matches at 11 bases. Losses at the gene ends were 3 bases for V and 7 bases for J; bases not matched to a gene: 4. The germline gives CDR1 MDHEN, CDR2 SYDVKM. CDR3 size: 15 residues. The full variable domain, its missing parts supplied by reference TRBV28 and TRBJ1-4, is DVKVTQSSRYLVKRTGEKVFLECVQDMDHENMFWYRQDPGLGLRLIYFSYDVKMKEKGDIPEGYSVSREKKERFSLILESASTNQTSMYLCASSLGTGGGEKLFFGSGTQLSVL.

By proportion, this clone is medium-sized. In the same sample, other DNA sequences code for this CDR3. This rearrangement joins TRBV11-3 to TRBJ2-7, with 9 bases aligning to TRBD1. Germline CDR1 reads SGHNT; CDR2 reads YENEEA. This CDR3 is 14 amino acids long. V lost 3 bases, J lost 4 bases, and 4 bases stayed unmatched. DNA for the CDR3: TGTGCCAGCAGCTTCACAGGGGGCGGATACGAGCAGTACTTC. This translates into CASSFTGGGYEQYF.

By sample fraction, this clone is large. This chain uses TRBV11-3 with TRBJ2-3, with TRBD2 matching over 8 bases. The CDR3 runs to 15 residues. The ends lost 6 bases at V and 2 bases at J; junction bases unmatched: 7. Per germline, CDR1 SGHNT and CDR2 YENEEA. The CDR3, as DNA: TGTGCCAGCAGACCTGAGCGGGGGCACACAGATACGCAGTATTTT. It specifies CASRPERGHTDTQYF. The full variable domain, completed using reference TRBV11-3 and TRBJ2-3, is EAGVVQSPRYKIIEKKQPVAFWCNPISGHNTLYWYLQNLGQGPELLIRYENEEAVDDSQLPKDRFSAERLKGVDSTLKIQPAELGDSAVYLCASRPERGHTDTQYFGPGTRLTVL.

The V and J genes are TRBV19 and TRBJ1-1; D is uncertain. The CDR3 runs 13 residues. V gave up 7 bases and J gave up 4 bases, with 13 bases separating them. Germline V gene lookup returns CDR1 LNHDA and CDR2 SQIVND (reference sequence). CDR3 sequence reads: CASTDGQVTEAFF. CDR3 DNA sequence: TGTGCCAGTACCGACGGGCAAGTCACTGAAGCTTTCTTT.

The rearrangement joins TRBV19 to TRBJ1-5; the D gene is possibly TRBD1 (6 bases). The CDR3 length is 15 residues. The germline CDR1 and CDR2 sequences are LNHDA and SQIVND (reference sequence). Deletions cut 7 bases from V and 1 base from J, with 14 bases between. The CDR3 nucleotides read TGTGCCAGTACCCTCGGGAGGGGGAGCAATCAGCCCCAGCATTTT. As protein: CASTLGRGSNQPQHF.

The chain couples TRBV6-8 to TRBJ2-5; TRBD2 matches 9 bases. V shed 2 bases, J shed 3 bases, and the junction held 7 bases outside the gene matches. This CDR3 is 16 amino acids long. Germline lookup yields CDR1 MNHGY and CDR2 SAAAGT. CDR3 in amino acids: CASSYGAGGPEETQYF. The DNA for the CDR3 is TGTGCCAGCAGTTACGGGGCGGGGGGGCCGGAAGAGACCCAGTACTTC.

This chain links TRBV9 with TRBJ1-1; D possibly corresponds to TRBD1 (6 bases). The V gene's germline CDR1 is SGDLS and CDR2 YYNGEE. The V gene lost 3 bases and the J gene lost 4 bases, with 10 bases spanning the gap. This CDR3 has 13 residues. DNA of the CDR3: TGTGCCAGCAGCGGACAGGAGGGCACTGAAGCTTTCTTT. It yields the protein CASSGQEGTEAFF.

This clone appeared a single time. The V gene is TRBV18, the J gene TRBJ1-1; maybe TRBD1 (5 bases). Germline CDR1 is KGHSH and CDR2 is LQKENI. Trimming shortened V by 0 bases and J by 2 bases, and 13 bases separated the two germline ends. The CDR3 is made up of 16 amino acids. CDR3 loop: CASSPPSGFSNTEAFF. CDR3 DNA sequence: TGTGCCAGCTCACCACCATCAGGGTTTTCTAACACTGAAGCTTTCTTT.

This clone has only a few counts. This chain joins TRBV6-8 and TRBJ1-5; maybe TRBD1 (5 bases). CDR1 is MNHGY, CDR2 SAAAGT, per germline. The ends were cut back, 4 bases at V and 2 bases at J, with 12 bases in the middle. The CDR3 has 15 residues. This chain's CDR3 is CASSLEIGGNQPQHF. The DNA for the CDR3 is TGTGCCAGCAGTTTAGAAATAGGGGGCAATCAGCCCCAGCATTTT.

This clone ranks as medium-sized. The rearrangement links TRBV11-3 to TRBJ2-1, with D uncertain. The CDR3 consists of 14 residues. V lost 2 bases and J lost 5, with 10 bases in between. Germline V lookup: CDR1 SGHNT, CDR2 YENEEA. The CDR3 coding sequence is TGTGCCAGCAGCTTAACTGTGAGTAACAATGAGCAGTTCTTC. Translating gives CASSLTVSNNEQFF.

The chain carries TRBV18 and TRBJ2-7; 8 bases map to TRBD1. J lost 2 bases, V lost 6 bases, and 6 bases had no gene match. The CDR3 consists of 14 residues. Germline assignment: CDR1 KGHSH and CDR2 LQKENI. As DNA, the CDR3 is TGTGCCAGCTCGCGACAGGGGTTCCCCTACGAGCAGTACTTC. Translating gives CASSRQGFPYEQYF.

This clone was counted a few times. The gene calls are TRBV6-8 and TRBJ1-3; D unclear. This CDR3 comprises 15 residues. The V end was cut by 10 bases, the J end by 0 bases, with 16 bases between. Per the germline V gene, CDR1 is MNHGY and CDR2 is SAAAGT. CDR3 bases: TGTGCCACCCTTTCCAGAGAGAGCTCTGGAAACACCATATATTTT. Translating it yields CATLSRESSGNTIYF.